This is a list of T cell receptor beta chains from one sample in a study of shared clonotypes between healthy human individuals. Sequenced by immunoSEQ multiplex PCR; TCRdb stores in-frame clones only, minus some. The repertoire holds about 640,000 clones, with approximately 79% as singletons. The sequenced sample was memory CD4+ T cells sorted from blood. The receptors originated from a woman aged 25 to 45 in good health. The CDR3 runs from the conserved cysteine through the conserved F or W. D genes are given only for firm matches. Expanded clones get a size class; other rows say once, few or many, or leave the size out.

clone size	V gene	D gene	J gene	CDR3 DNA	CDR3 protein
.	TRBV5-1	TRBD2	TRBJ2-3	TGCGCCAGCAGCTCCGGACTAGCGGGCGGCACAGATACGCAGTATTTT	CASSSGLAGGTDTQYF
few	TRBV19	.	TRBJ1-2	TGTGCCAGTAGTATAGATTACGGAGGGAACTATGGCTACACCTTC	CASSIDYGGNYGYTF
.	TRBV6-6	TRBD1	TRBJ1-2	TGTGCCAGCGACCCGGGACAGTCCTATGGCTACACCTTC	CASDPGQSYGYTF
.	TRBV19	.	TRBJ2-4	TGTGCCAGTAGTATAGGAGGGCTGAGGGCCAAAAACATTCAGTACTTC	CASSIGGLRAKNIQYF
.	TRBV28	.	TRBJ2-7	TGTGCCAGCAGTCCCGCCCTCCAGGGTACCTACGAGCAGTACTTC	CASSPALQGTYEQYF
once	TRBV6-5	.	TRBJ1-2	TGTGCCAGCAGTTACTCCGGGGACTATGGCTACACCTTC	CASSYSGDYGYTF
.	TRBV15	TRBD1	TRBJ2-4	TGTGCCACCAGCAGGGGGGCCAATGACAGGGGTAAAAACATTCAGTACTTC	CATSRGANDRGKNIQYF
.	TRBV9	TRBD2	TRBJ2-1	TGTGCCAGCAGCGTAGGGATGTCAGGGCCTAGCGGGAGTGGCCATGAGCAGTTCTTC	CASSVGMSGPSGSGHEQFF
.	TRBV7-8	TRBD1	TRBJ2-7	TGTGCCAGCAACGACAGGGGGAACGGCGAGCAGTACTTC	CASNDRGNGEQYF
.	TRBV29-1	TRBD2	TRBJ2-7	TGCAGCGTTGACGGTACTAGCGGCTCCTACGAGCAGTACTTC	CSVDGTSGSYEQYF